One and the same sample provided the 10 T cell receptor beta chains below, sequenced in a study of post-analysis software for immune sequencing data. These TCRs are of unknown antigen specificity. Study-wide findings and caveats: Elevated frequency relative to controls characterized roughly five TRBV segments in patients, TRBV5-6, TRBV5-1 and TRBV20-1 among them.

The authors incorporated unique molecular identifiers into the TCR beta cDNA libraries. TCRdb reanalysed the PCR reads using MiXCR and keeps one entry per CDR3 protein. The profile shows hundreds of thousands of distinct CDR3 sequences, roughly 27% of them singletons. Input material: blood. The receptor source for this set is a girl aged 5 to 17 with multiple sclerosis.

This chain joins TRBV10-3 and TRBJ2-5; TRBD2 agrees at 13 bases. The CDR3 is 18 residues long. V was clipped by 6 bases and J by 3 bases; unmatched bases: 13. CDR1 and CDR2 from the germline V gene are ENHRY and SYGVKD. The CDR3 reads CAISDQLAGGPFEETQYF. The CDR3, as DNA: TGTGCCATCAGCGATCAACTAGCGGGAGGGCCTTTTGAAGAGACCCAGTACTTC.

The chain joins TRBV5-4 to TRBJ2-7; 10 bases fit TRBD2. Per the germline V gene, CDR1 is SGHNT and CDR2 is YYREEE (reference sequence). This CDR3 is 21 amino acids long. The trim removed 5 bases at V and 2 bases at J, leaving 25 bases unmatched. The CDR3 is CASSTGPDPPSILAGAYEQYF. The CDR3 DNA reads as TGTGCCAGCAGTACCGGGCCTGACCCTCCGTCAATCCTAGCGGGAGCCTACGAGCAGTACTTC.

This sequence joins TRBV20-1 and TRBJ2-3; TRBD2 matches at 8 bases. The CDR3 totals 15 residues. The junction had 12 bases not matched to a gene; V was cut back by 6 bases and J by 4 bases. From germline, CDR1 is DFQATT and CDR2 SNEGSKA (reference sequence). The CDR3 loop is CSAHPGGRGSDTQYF. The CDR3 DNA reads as TGCAGTGCCCACCCGGGGGGGCGGGGGTCAGATACGCAGTATTTT.

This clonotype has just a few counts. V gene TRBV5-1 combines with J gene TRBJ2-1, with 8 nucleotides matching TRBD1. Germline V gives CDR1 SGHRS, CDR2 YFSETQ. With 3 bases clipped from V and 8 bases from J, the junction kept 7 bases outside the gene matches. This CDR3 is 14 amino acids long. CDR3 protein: CASSWRTGSDEQFF. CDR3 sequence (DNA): TGCGCCAGCAGCTGGCGGACAGGGTCCGATGAGCAGTTCTTC.

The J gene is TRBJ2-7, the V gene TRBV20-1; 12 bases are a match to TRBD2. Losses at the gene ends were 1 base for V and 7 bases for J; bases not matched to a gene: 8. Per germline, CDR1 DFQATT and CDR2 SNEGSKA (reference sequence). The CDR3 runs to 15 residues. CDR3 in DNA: TGCAGTGCTAGAGGACTAGCGGGGGACAGGTTAGAGCAGTACTTC. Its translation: CSARGLAGDRLEQYF.

This CDR3 is CATSDFRRGRFYNEQFF. The CDR3, as DNA: TGTGCCACCAGTGATTTCAGGCGGGGGAGATTCTACAATGAGCAGTTCTTC. V is TRBV24-1 and J is TRBJ2-1; TRBD2 aligns across 7 bases. CDR1 and CDR2 from the germline V gene are KGHDR and SFDVKD. The CDR3 runs 17 residues. Trimming cost V 1 base and J 3 bases; bases outside gene matches: 8.

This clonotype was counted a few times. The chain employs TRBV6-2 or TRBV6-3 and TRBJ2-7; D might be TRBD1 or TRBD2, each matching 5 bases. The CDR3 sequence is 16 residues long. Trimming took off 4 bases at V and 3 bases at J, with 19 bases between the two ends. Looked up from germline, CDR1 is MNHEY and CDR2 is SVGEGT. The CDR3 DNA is TGTGCCAGCAGTTCCCCCCAGGGCCAGGAGGTCTACGAGCAGTACTTC. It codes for CASSSPQGQEVYEQYF.

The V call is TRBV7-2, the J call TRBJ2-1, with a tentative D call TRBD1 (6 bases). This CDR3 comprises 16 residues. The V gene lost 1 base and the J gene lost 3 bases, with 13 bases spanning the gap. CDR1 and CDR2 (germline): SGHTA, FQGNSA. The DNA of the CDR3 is TGTGCCAGCAGCTTAGGCACAGGGTCGGGCTACAATGAGCAGTTCTTC. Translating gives CASSLGTGSGYNEQFF.

CDR3 residues: CASSLGRTGFQETQYF. In nucleotides, the CDR3 is TGTGCCAGCAGCTTGGGTCGTACGGGGTTCCAAGAGACCCAGTACTTC. The chain couples TRBV5-5 to TRBJ2-5; the D gene is possibly TRBD2 (5 bases). CDR1 is SGHKS and CDR2 is YYEKEE in the germline V gene (reference sequence). The CDR3 runs 16 residues. Trimming took off 0 bases at V and 1 base at J, with 13 bases between the two ends.

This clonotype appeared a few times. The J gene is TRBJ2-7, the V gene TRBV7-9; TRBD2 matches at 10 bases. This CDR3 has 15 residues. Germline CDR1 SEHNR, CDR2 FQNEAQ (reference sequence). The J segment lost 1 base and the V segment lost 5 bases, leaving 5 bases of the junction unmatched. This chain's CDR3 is CASSLSGRGSYEQYF. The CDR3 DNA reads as TGTGCCAGCAGCCTGAGCGGGAGGGGGTCCTACGAGCAGTACTTC.